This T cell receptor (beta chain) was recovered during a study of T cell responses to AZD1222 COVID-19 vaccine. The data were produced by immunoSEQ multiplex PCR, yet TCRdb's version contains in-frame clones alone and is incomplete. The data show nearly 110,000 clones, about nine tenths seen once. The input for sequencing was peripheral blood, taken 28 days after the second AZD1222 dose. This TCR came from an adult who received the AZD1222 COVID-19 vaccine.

In DNA form, the CDR3 reads TGTGCCTCCCAAGAGACCCAGTACTTC. It translates to CASQETQYF. The chain joins TRBV7-9 to TRBJ2-5; no clear D gene. CDR1 is SEHNR and CDR2 is FQNEAQ in the germline V gene (reference sequence). This CDR3 is 9 amino acids long. V was cut by 11 bases and J by 1 base, with 2 bases left in between.